Listed below are T cell receptor beta chains from one sample, sequenced in a study of blood T cells in healthy people across ages. Each CDR3 protein is one row after TCRdb ran MiXCR on the 5' RACE reads. The repertoire holds roughly 730,000 distinct CDR3 sequences, with 45% to 70% as singletons. Sequenced sample: blood. The receptors were sampled from a man aged 40-49 years in good health. Each CDR3 is given with its conserved first and last residue. The order of the fields is J gene, clone size, V gene, CDR3 protein. Clone size, where shown, is once, few, many, or a class for clones that have expanded.

j_gene: TRBJ2-7; abundance: few; v_gene: TRBV12-5; CDR3aa: CASGLVSRRRCEQYF
j_gene: TRBJ1-2; abundance: .; v_gene: TRBV20-1; CDR3aa: CSARDEPGQGWFDYGYTF
j_gene: TRBJ2-6; abundance: few; v_gene: TRBV6-4; CDR3aa: CASSGQPGANVLTF
j_gene: TRBJ2-1; abundance: .; v_gene: TRBV11-3; CDR3aa: CASSLDGGRSYNEQFF
j_gene: TRBJ2-5; abundance: .; v_gene: TRBV10-3; CDR3aa: CAISKDSPPETQYF
j_gene: TRBJ1-4; abundance: .; v_gene: TRBV20-1; CDR3aa: CSAREVEKLFF
j_gene: TRBJ1-4; abundance: few; v_gene: TRBV20-1; CDR3aa: CSGRAGGTFNEKLFF
j_gene: TRBJ2-5; abundance: .; v_gene: TRBV2; CDR3aa: CASKVQGSQETQYF
j_gene: TRBJ1-2; abundance: .; v_gene: TRBV12-3/TRBV12-4; CDR3aa: CASSLPPHYGYTF
j_gene: TRBJ2-7; abundance: .; v_gene: TRBV20-1; CDR3aa: CSARDLAGVVYEQYF
j_gene: TRBJ2-2; abundance: .; v_gene: TRBV19; CDR3aa: CASRRTGGNTGELFF
j_gene: TRBJ2-6; abundance: few; v_gene: TRBV6-1; CDR3aa: CASSEVLGSTGANVLTF
j_gene: TRBJ2-3; abundance: .; v_gene: TRBV7-6; CDR3aa: CASSLTPTSVSSTDTQYF
j_gene: TRBJ2-1; abundance: .; v_gene: TRBV7-2; CDR3aa: CASSPMAGGLYNEQFF
j_gene: TRBJ2-3; abundance: few; v_gene: TRBV7-2; CDR3aa: CASSRDPSLNTQYF
j_gene: TRBJ2-7; abundance: .; v_gene: TRBV5-6; CDR3aa: CASSLAPGQGGYEQYF
j_gene: TRBJ1-4; abundance: .; v_gene: TRBV4-2; CDR3aa: CASSHWDRGAEKLFF
j_gene: TRBJ2-1; abundance: .; v_gene: TRBV20-1; CDR3aa: CSARGTGVSSSYNEQFF
j_gene: TRBJ2-5; abundance: .; v_gene: TRBV3-1; CDR3aa: CASSGRQGGETQYF
j_gene: TRBJ2-7; abundance: .; v_gene: TRBV12-3/TRBV12-4; CDR3aa: CASRGGASAEQYF
j_gene: TRBJ2-2; abundance: .; v_gene: TRBV6-2/TRBV6-3; CDR3aa: CASGPGGTGTGELFF
j_gene: .; abundance: .; v_gene: TRBV7-9; CDR3aa: CASSVRDLLGYEQYF
j_gene: TRBJ1-1; abundance: .; v_gene: TRBV20-1; CDR3aa: CSADGSHRGNTEAFF
j_gene: TRBJ1-2; abundance: .; v_gene: TRBV7-9; CDR3aa: CASSFKGQGLYGYTF
j_gene: .; abundance: few; v_gene: TRBV29-1; CDR3aa: CSVQWWGEGTYEQYF
j_gene: TRBJ2-1; abundance: few; v_gene: TRBV20-1; CDR3aa: CSARTLAGGTNEQFF
j_gene: TRBJ2-3; abundance: .; v_gene: TRBV28; CDR3aa: CASSFSVGATDTQYF
j_gene: TRBJ1-1; abundance: few; v_gene: TRBV29-1; CDR3aa: CSVEGGRGRYREAFF
j_gene: TRBJ1-2; abundance: .; v_gene: TRBV28; CDR3aa: CASRQPGGGYTF
j_gene: TRBJ2-1; abundance: .; v_gene: TRBV20-1; CDR3aa: CSASGMVRDEQFF
j_gene: TRBJ2-1; abundance: .; v_gene: TRBV7-2; CDR3aa: CASSEGGQGWNEQFF